The rows below give T cell receptor beta chains drawn from one sample of a study of T cell responses to AZD1222 COVID-19 vaccine. The assay was immunoSEQ multiplex PCR, and TCRdb's table has in-frame clones only and misses some. The data contain roughly 150,000 clones, 88% of them seen just once; the ten biggest clones take up approximately 3.1%. The specimen was peripheral blood, collected on day 0 of MenACWY control vaccination. These receptor sequences come from an adult in good health. Both conserved end residues are part of each CDR3. A D gene is named only where the DNA matches it firmly. Clone size is not always given. Where it is, it says once, few, many or a class for expanded clones.

V	D	size	J	DNA	CDR3
TRBV29-1	.	.	TRBJ1-2	TGCAGCGTCGTGAACAGGGAGGCGGCCCATGGCTACACCTTC	CSVVNREAAHGYTF
TRBV7-9	TRBD2	.	TRBJ2-1	TGTGCCAGCAGCTTAATAGGGGAGGGAGAGCAGTTCTTC	CASSLIGEGEQFF
TRBV6-6	.	.	TRBJ1-3	TGTGCCAGCAGTTACTCGGACGGCTCTGGAAACACCATATATTTT	CASSYSDGSGNTIYF
TRBV19	TRBD1	.	TRBJ1-3	TGTGCCAGTAGCCTTATGGGTACAGGGGTCGGAAACACCATATATTTT	CASSLMGTGVGNTIYF
TRBV5-6	TRBD1	.	TRBJ2-7	TGTGCCAGCAGCTTGGATGGACAGGGGGCTTACGAGCAGTACTTC	CASSLDGQGAYEQYF
TRBV7-6	TRBD2	.	TRBJ2-1	TGTGCCAGCAGCTTTAGGAGGACTAGCGGGTTCAATGAGCAGTTCTTC	CASSFRRTSGFNEQFF
TRBV7-2	TRBD2	.	TRBJ2-7	TGTGCCAGCAGCGCGCCCACTAGCGCCAGCTTCTACGAGCAGTACTTC	CASSAPTSASFYEQYF
TRBV5-1	.	once	TRBJ1-1	TGCGCCACCCGCGCTTCAACAAGAGGAAACACTGAAGCTTTCTTT	CATRASTRGNTEAFF
TRBV6-5	TRBD1	.	TRBJ1-4	TGTGCCAGCAGTTACTCGCGGACAGGGATTGAAAAACTGTTTTTT	CASSYSRTGIEKLFF
TRBV12-5	TRBD1	once	TRBJ1-1	TGTGCTAGTGGTTTGGAGGGGGCAACTGAAGCTTTCTTT	CASGLEGATEAFF
TRBV4-3	TRBD2	.	TRBJ2-1	TGCGCCAGCAGCCTAGGGCATGGCGGGAGGGCTTACAATGAGCAGTTCTTC	CASSLGHGGRAYNEQFF
TRBV24-1	TRBD2	few	TRBJ2-1	TGTGCCACCAGTGATTTGCAAGTTGGCGGGGGGGAGCAGTTCTTC	CATSDLQVGGGEQFF
TRBV5-1	.	.	TRBJ2-5	TGCGCCAGCAGCTTGGTACAGCCGCAAGAGACCCAGTACTTC	CASSLVQPQETQYF
TRBV12-3/TRBV12-4	.	.	TRBJ1-1	TGTGCCAGCAGTTTTCAGTTTGAAGCTTTCTTT	CASSFQFEAFF
TRBV7-8	TRBD1	.	TRBJ2-3	TGTGCCAGCAGCTTAGACAGGGGAGATACGCAGTATTTT	CASSLDRGDTQYF
TRBV7-3	TRBD1	.	TRBJ2-7	TGTGCCAGCAGCTCACAGGGGGCGGGAGAGCAGTACTTC	CASSSQGAGEQYF
TRBV7-8	.	.	TRBJ1-2	TGTGCCAGCAGCTTAGGGACAGAATTCTATGGCTACACCTTC	CASSLGTEFYGYTF
TRBV10-3	TRBD1	.	TRBJ2-5	TGTGCCATCAGTTCCACCGGGACAGGTTACCAAGAGACCCAGTACTTC	CAISSTGTGYQETQYF
TRBV7-2	TRBD1	.	TRBJ1-1	TGTGCCAGCAGCCACGGGACAGCGAACACTGAAGCTTTCTTT	CASSHGTANTEAFF
TRBV6-2/TRBV6-3	.	.	TRBJ1-5	TGTGCCAGCAGTTACGATGGAGGGGGTCAGCCCCAGCATTTT	CASSYDGGGQPQHF
TRBV6-2/TRBV6-3	.	.	TRBJ2-7	TGTGCCAGCAGTTACCGCCTGACTAGGGAGCAGTACTTC	CASSYRLTREQYF
TRBV11-3	TRBD2	.	TRBJ2-1	TGTGCCAGCAGGGCCCGGGAGGGGACCAATGAGCAGTTCTTC	CASRAREGTNEQFF
TRBV7-3	TRBD1	.	TRBJ2-3	TGTGCCAGCAGCTGGACAGGGGTTAGCACAGATACGCAGTATTTT	CASSWTGVSTDTQYF
TRBV7-2	TRBD1	.	TRBJ1-5	TGTGCCAGCAGCTTACGACAGGGAATTCAGCCCCAGCATTTT	CASSLRQGIQPQHF
TRBV23-1	.	once	TRBJ2-7	TGCGCCAGCGGGGACCGATACGAGCAGTACTTC	CASGDRYEQYF
TRBV29-1	.	.	TRBJ1-2	TGCAGCGTTGACAGGGGCAGCTATGGCTACACCTTC	CSVDRGSYGYTF
TRBV19	.	.	TRBJ2-7	TGTGCCAGTAGTGTCAACAGGGTCGGTCGCAACGAGCAGTACTTC	CASSVNRVGRNEQYF
TRBV11-3	.	.	TRBJ2-3	TGTGCCAGCAGCTTAAACAGCGCCACAGATACGCAGTATTTT	CASSLNSATDTQYF
TRBV6-1	.	.	TRBJ1-2	TGTGCCAGCAGTGAAAAGTCGACAGCCTCCTATGGCTACACCTTC	CASSEKSTASYGYTF
TRBV18	.	.	TRBJ1-5	TGTGCCAGCTCACCACCCGACCAGCCCCAGCATTTT	CASSPPDQPQHF
TRBV7-9	TRBD1	.	TRBJ1-4	TGTGCCAGCAGCCCCGGACAGGGGTCTAATGAAAAACTGTTTTTT	CASSPGQGSNEKLFF
TRBV11-2	.	once	TRBJ1-2	TGTGCCAGCAGCTCCGTTGGTAGAAGTTGGAGGACCTTC	CASSSVGRSWRTF
TRBV27	.	.	TRBJ1-1	TGTGCCAGCAGCCTAGCCAGAAACACTGAAGCTTTCTTT	CASSLARNTEAFF
TRBV2	TRBD2	.	TRBJ2-1	TGTGCCAGCGGAGGGACTAGCGGAATGAACCACAATGAGCAGTTCTTC	CASGGTSGMNHNEQFF